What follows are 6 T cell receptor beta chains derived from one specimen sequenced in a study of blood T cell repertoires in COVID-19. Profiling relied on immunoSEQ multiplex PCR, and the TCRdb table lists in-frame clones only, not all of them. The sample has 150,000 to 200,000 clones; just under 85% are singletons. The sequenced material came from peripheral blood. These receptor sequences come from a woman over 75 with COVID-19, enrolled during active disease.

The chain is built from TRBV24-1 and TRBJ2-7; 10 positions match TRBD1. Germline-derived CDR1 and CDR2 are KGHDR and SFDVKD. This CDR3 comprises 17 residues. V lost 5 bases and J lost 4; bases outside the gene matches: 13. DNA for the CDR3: TGTGCCACCAGTGCGGGACAGGGGACTACCGCCGGATACGAGCAGTACTTC. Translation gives CATSAGQGTTAGYEQYF.

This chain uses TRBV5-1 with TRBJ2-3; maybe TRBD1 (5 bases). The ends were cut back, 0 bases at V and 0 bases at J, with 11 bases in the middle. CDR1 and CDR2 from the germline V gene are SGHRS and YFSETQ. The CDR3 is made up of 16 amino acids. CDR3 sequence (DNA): TGCGCCAGCAGCTTGGGCACGGACATAAGCACAGATACGCAGTATTTT. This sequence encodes CASSLGTDISTDTQYF.

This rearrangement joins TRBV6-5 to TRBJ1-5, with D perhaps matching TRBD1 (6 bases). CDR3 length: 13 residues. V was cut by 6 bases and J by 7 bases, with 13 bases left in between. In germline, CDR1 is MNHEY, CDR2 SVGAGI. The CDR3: CASRTGLGQPQHF. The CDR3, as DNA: TGTGCCAGCAGAACAGGGTTGGGACAGCCCCAGCATTTT.

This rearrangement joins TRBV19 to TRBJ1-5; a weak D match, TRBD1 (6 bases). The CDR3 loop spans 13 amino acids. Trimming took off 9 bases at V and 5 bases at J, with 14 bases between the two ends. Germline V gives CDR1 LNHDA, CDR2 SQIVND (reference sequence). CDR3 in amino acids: CASVARGDQPQHF. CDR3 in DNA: TGTGCCAGCGTCGCCAGGGGAGATCAGCCCCAGCATTTT.

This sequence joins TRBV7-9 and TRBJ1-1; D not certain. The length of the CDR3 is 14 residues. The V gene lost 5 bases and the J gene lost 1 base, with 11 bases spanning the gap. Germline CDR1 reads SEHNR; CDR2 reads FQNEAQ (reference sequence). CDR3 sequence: CASSQGDQNTEAFF. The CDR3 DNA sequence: TGTGCCAGCAGCCAAGGAGATCAGAACACTGAAGCTTTCTTT.

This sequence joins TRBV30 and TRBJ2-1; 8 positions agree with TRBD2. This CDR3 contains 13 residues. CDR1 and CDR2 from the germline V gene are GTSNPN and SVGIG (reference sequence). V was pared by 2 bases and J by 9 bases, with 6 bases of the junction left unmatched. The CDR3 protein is CAWSFNGLAEQFF. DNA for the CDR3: TGTGCCTGGAGTTTCAATGGACTAGCTGAGCAGTTCTTC.